The entry that follows covers one TCR beta chain sequence. The germline CDR1 and CDR2 sequences are LNHDA and SQIVND (reference sequence). With V trimmed by 5 bases and J by 1 base, 5 bases remained unmatched. The CDR3 spans 16 residues. The entry originates in a study of blood T cell repertoires in COVID-19. Study details: The United States, Italy and Spain were the sources of the acute and convalescent COVID-19 samples. In each case, the material was cDNA or gDNA derived from T cells, B-cell-depleted T cells, or PBMCs.

Sequencing was performed with immunoSEQ multiplex PCR; in TCRdb, only in-frame clones are kept and a portion is missing. The table has around 200,000 clones, 83% seen once; the top ten hold roughly 2.7%. The chain links TRBV19 to TRBJ2-5, with TRBD2 matching over 12 bases. Sequencing used peripheral blood. The receptor was isolated from a woman aged 40 to 50 with active or convalescent COVID-19. The CDR3 loop is CASSVRGLAGQETQYF. The CDR3 region has the DNA TGTGCCAGTAGTGTGAGGGGACTAGCGGGCCAAGAGACCCAGTACTTC.